Here is one T cell receptor beta chain with its context. Its antigen is undetermined. The record originates from a study of cytomegalovirus exposure and HLA in healthy donors. Points from the study as a whole: A missense DCLRE1C variant was associated with V- and J-gene trimming of TCR beta chains in a later analysis, and an independent cohort replicated the association.

The primer mix had 60 Vbeta and 13 Jbeta primers. The repertoire was sequenced with immunoSEQ multiplex PCR; TCRdb's copy has only in-frame clones and lacks some. Counted here are more than 20,000 clones, roughly three quarters occurring once; the ten biggest clones make up 4% to 5.5%. Germline V gene sequence: CDR1 SGHAT, CDR2 FQDESV (reference sequence). The CDR3 is made up of 14 amino acids. Unmatched junction bases numbered 14, after V lost 5 bases and J lost 11 bases. This TCR was recovered from a male donor in good health and CMV-seronegative. The chain uses TRBV11-1 and TRBJ1-1; 7 bases agree with TRBD1. Sequenced: PBMCs. The chain's CDR3 is CASSRSTGVSSAFF. The CDR3 DNA reads TGTGCCAGCAGCCGATCCACAGGGGTATCATCGGCTTTCTTT.